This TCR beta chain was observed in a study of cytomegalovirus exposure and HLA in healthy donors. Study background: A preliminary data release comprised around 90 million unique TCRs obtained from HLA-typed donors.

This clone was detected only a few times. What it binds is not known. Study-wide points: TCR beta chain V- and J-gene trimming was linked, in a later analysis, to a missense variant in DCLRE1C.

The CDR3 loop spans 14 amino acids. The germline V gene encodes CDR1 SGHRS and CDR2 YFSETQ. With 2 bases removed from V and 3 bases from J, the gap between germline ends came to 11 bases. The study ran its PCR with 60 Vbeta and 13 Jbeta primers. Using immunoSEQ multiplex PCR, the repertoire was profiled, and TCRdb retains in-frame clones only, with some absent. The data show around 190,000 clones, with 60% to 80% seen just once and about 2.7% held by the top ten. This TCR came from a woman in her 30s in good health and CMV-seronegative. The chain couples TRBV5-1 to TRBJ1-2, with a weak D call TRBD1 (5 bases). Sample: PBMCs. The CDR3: CASSFGGTHYGYTF. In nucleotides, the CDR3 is TGCGCCAGCAGCTTCGGGGGGACTCACTATGGCTACACCTTC.